Shown below are 4 T cell receptor beta chains from a single sample sequenced in a study of T cell repertoires in cytomegalovirus infection (dated by TCRdb to the late 2010s). TCRdb shows the sequencer as Illumina HiSeq 1500. TCRdb handled the public reads itself, with Q25 trimming in fastp and clone calling in MiXCR, and kept productive beta chains. When rows share a CDR3 protein, they turn into one entry using the most common DNA and genes. The sample data list about 210,000 distinct CDR3 sequences, and around 6.6% of these were observed just once. Clones ranked in the top ten supply under 7% of the sample. The sample comprised PBMCs. These receptors originate from a human donor in good health (CMV status not recorded). Some clones in this sample may be carry-over from other donors' samples.

This sequence joins TRBV29-1 and TRBJ1-2; 8 positions match TRBD1. The germline gives CDR1 SQVTM, CDR2 ANQGSEA. The CDR3 loop spans 16 amino acids. V lost 0 bases, J lost 4 bases, and 10 bases stayed unmatched. CDR3 sequence (DNA): TGCAGCGTTGAAGAGGGGGCAGGGGGCGCTGGCTATGGCTACACCTTC. Protein: CSVEEGAGGAGYGYTF. The full variable domain, rest sourced from reference TRBV29-1 and TRBJ1-2, is SAVISQKPSRDICQRGTSLTIQCQVDSQVTMMFWYRQQPGQSLTLIATANQGSEATYESGFVIDKFPISRPNLTFSTLTVSNMSPEDSSIYLCSVEEGAGGAGYGYTFGSGTRLTVV.

This clonotype was counted many times. The chain links TRBV7-2 to TRBJ1-5, with TRBD1 as a possible D gene (6 bases). This CDR3 comprises 17 residues. Trimming took 4 bases from V and 0 from J, leaving 16 bases between them. Per germline, CDR1 SGHTA and CDR2 FQGNSA. The CDR3 sequence is CASSSPRDKYSNQPQHF. The CDR3 nucleotides read TGTGCCAGCAGCTCCCCGCGGGACAAGTATAGCAATCAGCCCCAGCATTTT.

In its sample, this clonotype was seen many times. The chain recombines TRBV2 with TRBJ1-6; D ambiguous. The germline V and J ends were trimmed by 7 bases and 6 bases, with 10 bases remaining between them. The CDR3 loop spans 13 amino acids. The germline CDR1 and CDR2 sequences are SNHLY and FYNNEI. The CDR3 spells CASTTDFNSPLHF. CDR3 nucleotides: TGTGCCAGCACGACTGATTTTAATTCACCCCTCCACTTT.

Ten or more counts support this clonotype. The CDR3 loop reads CASSLAPRATSGNTIYF. The CDR3, as DNA: TGTGCCAGCAGCTTAGCGCCAAGGGCAACATCTGGAAACACCATATATTTT. The gene calls are TRBV7-2 and TRBJ1-3, with no clear D. The germline V gene has CDR1 SGHTA and CDR2 FQGNSA. The CDR3 sequence is 17 residues long. V lost 0 bases and J 1 base, leaving 13 bases between the germline ends.